Each of the 3 T cell receptor beta chains below was sequenced from the same sample in a study of long-term antiretroviral therapy in people with HIV. Runs used v3.0 of the immunoSEQ assay and were done at survey level. Profiled with immunoSEQ multiplex PCR; TCRdb holds only in-frame clones, not every one. The sample holds tens of thousands of clones; over 75% are singletons and the top ten take 3% to 4%. Specimen: unsorted PBMCs, collected 2.6 years after starting antiretroviral therapy. Receptors originate from a woman in her 50s with HIV.

V gene TRBV6-1 combines with J gene TRBJ2-1; 9 nucleotides agree with TRBD2. CDR1 and CDR2 from the germline V gene are MNHNS and SASEGT. This CDR3 contains 15 residues. V trimming: 7 bases; J trimming: 6 bases; junction bases outside the gene matches: 10. CDR3 in DNA: TGTGCCAGCACCCCTTTTGGGACTAGCCCCAATGAGCAGTTCTTC. Translation: CASTPFGTSPNEQFF.

The CDR3 loop reads CASSTGTGIYEQYF. The CDR3 region has the DNA TGCGCCAGCAGCACCGGGACAGGGATCTACGAGCAGTACTTC. V usage is TRBV5-1 and J usage is TRBJ2-7; 9 bases are a match to TRBD1. The CDR3 has 14 amino acids. CDR1 is SGHRS and CDR2 is YFSETQ in the germline V gene. The V segment lost 4 bases and the J segment 3 bases; nucleotides outside the gene matches: 5.

The CDR3 DNA reads TGTGCCAGCAGCTTATTTCTAGCGGACAATTACGAGCAGTACTTC. Protein sequence: CASSLFLADNYEQYF. The genes are TRBV7-9 and TRBJ2-7; 7 bases align to TRBD2. Trimming cost V 2 bases and J 4 bases; bases outside gene matches: 8. The CDR3 consists of 15 residues. Germline loops: CDR1 SEHNR, CDR2 FQNEAQ (reference sequence).